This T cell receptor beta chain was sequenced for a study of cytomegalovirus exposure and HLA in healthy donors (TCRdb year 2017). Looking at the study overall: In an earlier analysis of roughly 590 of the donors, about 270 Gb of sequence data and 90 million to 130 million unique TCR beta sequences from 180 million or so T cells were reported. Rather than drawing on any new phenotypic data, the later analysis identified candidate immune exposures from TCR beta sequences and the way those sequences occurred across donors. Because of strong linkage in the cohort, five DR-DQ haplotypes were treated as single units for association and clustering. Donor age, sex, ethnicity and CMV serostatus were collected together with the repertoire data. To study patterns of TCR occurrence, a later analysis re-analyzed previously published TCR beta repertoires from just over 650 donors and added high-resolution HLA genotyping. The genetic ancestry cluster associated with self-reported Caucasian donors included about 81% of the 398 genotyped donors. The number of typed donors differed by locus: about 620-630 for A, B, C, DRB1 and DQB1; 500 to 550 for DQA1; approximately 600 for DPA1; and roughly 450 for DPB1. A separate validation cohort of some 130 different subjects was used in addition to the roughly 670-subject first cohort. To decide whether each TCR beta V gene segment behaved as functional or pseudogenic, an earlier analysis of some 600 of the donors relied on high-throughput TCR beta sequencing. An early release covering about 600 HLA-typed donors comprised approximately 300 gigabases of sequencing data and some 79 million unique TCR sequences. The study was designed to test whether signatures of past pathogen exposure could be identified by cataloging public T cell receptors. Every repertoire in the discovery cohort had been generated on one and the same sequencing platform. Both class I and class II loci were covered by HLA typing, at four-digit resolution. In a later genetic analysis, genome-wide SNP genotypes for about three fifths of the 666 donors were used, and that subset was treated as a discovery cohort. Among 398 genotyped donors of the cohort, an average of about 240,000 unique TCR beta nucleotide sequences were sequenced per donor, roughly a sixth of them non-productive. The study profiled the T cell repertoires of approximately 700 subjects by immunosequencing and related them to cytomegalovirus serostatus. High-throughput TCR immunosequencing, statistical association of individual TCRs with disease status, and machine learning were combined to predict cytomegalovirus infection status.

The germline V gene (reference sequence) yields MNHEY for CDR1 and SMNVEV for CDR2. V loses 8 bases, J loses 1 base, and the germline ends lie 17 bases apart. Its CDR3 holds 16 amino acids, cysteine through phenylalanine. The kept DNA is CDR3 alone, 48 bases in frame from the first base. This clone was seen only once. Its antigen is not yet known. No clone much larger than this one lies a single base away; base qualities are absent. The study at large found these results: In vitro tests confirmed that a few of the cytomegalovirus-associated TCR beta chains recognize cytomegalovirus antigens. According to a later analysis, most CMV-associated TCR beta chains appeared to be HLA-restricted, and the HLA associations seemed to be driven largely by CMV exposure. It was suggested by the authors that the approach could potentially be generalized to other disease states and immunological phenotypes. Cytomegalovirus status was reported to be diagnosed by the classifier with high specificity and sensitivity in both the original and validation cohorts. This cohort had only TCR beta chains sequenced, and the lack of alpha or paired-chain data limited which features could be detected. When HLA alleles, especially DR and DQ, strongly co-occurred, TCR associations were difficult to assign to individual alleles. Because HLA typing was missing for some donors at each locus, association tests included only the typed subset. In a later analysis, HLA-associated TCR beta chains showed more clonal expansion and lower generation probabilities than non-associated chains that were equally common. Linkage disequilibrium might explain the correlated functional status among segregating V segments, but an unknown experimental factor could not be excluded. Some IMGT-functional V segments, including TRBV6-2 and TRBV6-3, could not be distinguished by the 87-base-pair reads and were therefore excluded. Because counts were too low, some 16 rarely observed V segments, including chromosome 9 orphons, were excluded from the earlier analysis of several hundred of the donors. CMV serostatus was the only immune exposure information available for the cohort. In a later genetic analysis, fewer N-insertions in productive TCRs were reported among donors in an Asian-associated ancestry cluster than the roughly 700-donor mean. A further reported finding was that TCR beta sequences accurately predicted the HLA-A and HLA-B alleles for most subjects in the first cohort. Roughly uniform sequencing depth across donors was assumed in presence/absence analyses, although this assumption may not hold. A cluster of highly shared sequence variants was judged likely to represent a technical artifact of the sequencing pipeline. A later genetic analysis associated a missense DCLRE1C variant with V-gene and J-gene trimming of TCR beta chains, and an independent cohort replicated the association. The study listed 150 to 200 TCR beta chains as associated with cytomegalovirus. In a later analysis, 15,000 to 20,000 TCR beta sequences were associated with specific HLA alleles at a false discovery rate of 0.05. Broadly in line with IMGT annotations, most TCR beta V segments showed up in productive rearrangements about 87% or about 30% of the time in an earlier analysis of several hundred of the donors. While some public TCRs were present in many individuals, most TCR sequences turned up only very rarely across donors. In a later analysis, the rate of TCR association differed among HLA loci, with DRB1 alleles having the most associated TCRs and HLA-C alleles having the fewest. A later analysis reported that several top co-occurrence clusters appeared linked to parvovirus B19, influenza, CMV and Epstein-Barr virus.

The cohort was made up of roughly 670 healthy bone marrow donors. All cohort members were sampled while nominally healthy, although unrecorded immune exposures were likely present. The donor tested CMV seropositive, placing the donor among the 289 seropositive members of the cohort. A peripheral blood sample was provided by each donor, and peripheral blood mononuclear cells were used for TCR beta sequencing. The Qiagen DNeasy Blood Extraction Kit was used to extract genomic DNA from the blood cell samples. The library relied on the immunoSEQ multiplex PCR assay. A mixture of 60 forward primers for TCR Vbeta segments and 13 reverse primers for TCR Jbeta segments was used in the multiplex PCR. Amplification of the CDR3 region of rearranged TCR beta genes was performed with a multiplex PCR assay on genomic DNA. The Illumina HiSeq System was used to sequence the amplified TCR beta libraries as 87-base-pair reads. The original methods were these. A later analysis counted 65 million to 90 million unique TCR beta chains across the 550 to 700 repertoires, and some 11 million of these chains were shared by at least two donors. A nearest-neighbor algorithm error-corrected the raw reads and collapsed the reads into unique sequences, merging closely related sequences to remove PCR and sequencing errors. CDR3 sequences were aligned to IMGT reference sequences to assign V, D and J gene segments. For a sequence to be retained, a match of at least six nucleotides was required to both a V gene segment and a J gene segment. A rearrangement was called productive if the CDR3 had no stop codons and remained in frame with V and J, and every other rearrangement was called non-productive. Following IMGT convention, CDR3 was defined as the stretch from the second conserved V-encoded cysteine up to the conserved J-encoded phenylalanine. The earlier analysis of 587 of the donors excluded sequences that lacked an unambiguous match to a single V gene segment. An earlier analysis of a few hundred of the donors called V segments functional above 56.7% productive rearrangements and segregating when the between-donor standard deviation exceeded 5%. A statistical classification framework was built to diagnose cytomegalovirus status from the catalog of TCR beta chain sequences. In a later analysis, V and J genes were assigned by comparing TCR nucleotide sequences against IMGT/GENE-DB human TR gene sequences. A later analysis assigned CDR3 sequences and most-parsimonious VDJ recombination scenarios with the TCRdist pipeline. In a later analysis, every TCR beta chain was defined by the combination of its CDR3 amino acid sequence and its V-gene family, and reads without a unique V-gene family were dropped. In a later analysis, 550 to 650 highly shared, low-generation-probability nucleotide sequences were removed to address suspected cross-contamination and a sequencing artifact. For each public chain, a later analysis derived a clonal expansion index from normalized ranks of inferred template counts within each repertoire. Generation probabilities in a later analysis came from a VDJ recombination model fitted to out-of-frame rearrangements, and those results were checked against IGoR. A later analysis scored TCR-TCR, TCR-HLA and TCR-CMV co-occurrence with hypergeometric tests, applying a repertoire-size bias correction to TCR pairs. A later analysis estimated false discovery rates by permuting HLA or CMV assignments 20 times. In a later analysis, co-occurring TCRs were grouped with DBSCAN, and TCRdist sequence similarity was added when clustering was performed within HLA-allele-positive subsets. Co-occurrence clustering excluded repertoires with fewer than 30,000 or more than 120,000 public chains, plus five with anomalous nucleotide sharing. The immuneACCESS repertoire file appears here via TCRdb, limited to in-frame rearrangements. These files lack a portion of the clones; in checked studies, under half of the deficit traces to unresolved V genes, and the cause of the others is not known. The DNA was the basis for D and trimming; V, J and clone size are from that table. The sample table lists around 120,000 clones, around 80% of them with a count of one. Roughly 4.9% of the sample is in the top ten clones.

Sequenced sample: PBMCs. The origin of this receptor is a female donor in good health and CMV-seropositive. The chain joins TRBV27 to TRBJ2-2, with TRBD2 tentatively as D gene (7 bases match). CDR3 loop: CASRGGTYENTGELFF. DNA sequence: TGTGCCAGCCGGGGAGGGACATACGAGAACACCGGGGAGCTGTTTTTT.